This TCR beta chain is drawn from a study of cytomegalovirus exposure and HLA in healthy donors (dated 2017 in TCRdb). In terms of the full investigation: An earlier analysis of roughly 570 of the donors reported 276 Gb of sequence data and 117 million unique TCR beta sequences obtained from around 170 million T cells. About 320 gigabases of sequencing data and around 87 million unique TCR sequences were included in an early release covering about 620 HLA-typed donors. Of the roughly 390 genotyped donors, 65% to 90% fell in the genetic ancestry cluster associated with self-reported Caucasian donors. The study aimed to test whether cataloging public T cell receptors could reveal signatures of past pathogen exposure. The study profiled the T cell repertoires of around 700 subjects by immunosequencing and related them to cytomegalovirus serostatus. A separate validation cohort of 100 to 150 different subjects was used in addition to the roughly 700-subject first cohort. The study combined high-throughput TCR immunosequencing, statistical association of individual TCRs with disease status, and machine learning to predict cytomegalovirus infection status. To study patterns of TCR occurrence, a later analysis re-analyzed previously published TCR beta repertoires from 666 donors and added high-resolution HLA genotyping. The later analysis used no new phenotypic data to find candidate immune exposures, relying instead on TCR beta sequences and their occurrence across donors. An earlier analysis of 587 of the donors applied high-throughput TCR beta sequencing to assess whether each TCR beta V gene segment acted as functional or pseudogenic. Donor age, sex, ethnicity and CMV serostatus were compiled alongside the repertoire data. Genome-wide SNP genotypes for about 60% of the roughly 670 donors were used in a later genetic analysis, which treated that subset as a discovery cohort. Every repertoire in the discovery cohort had been generated on one and the same sequencing platform. Both class I and class II loci were covered by HLA typing, at four-digit resolution. Typing coverage differed by locus: A, B, C, DRB1 and DQB1 were typed in roughly 620-640 donors, DQA1 in about 560, DPA1 in some 600, and DPB1 in approximately 450. About 5 DR-DQ haplotypes were handled as single units for association and clustering, since linkage in the cohort was strong. Across 300 to 500 genotyped donors of the cohort, an average of about 240,000 unique TCR beta nucleotide sequences per donor were sequenced, and around 19% of those sequences were non-productive. What the research found in general, with its limitations: The classifier was reported to diagnose cytomegalovirus status with high specificity and sensitivity in both the original cohort and the validation cohort. A later analysis found that TCR association rates varied across HLA loci, with DRB1 alleles showing the most associated TCRs and HLA-C alleles the fewest. A further reported finding was that TCR beta sequences accurately predicted the HLA-A and HLA-B alleles for most subjects in the first cohort. Specific HLA alleles were associated with over 15,000 TCR beta sequences at a false discovery rate of 0.05 in a later analysis. Assigning TCR associations to individual alleles was difficult when HLA alleles, especially DR and DQ, strongly co-occurred. For the cohort, immune exposure information was limited to CMV serostatus. A cluster of highly shared sequence variants was judged likely to represent a technical artifact of the sequencing pipeline. Linkage disequilibrium might explain the correlated functional status among segregating V segments, but an unknown experimental factor could not be ruled out. Compared with equally common non-associated chains, HLA-associated TCR beta chains in a later analysis were more clonally expanded and had lower generation probabilities. While some public TCRs were present in many individuals, most TCR sequences turned up only very rarely across donors. According to a later analysis, most CMV-associated TCR beta chains appeared to be HLA-restricted, and the HLA associations seemed to be driven largely by CMV exposure. The 87-base-pair reads could not distinguish some IMGT-functional V segments, including TRBV6-2 and TRBV6-3, so those segments were excluded. An association between a missense DCLRE1C variant and V-gene and J-gene trimming of TCR beta chains was found in a later genetic analysis and replicated in an independent cohort. The presence/absence analyses assumed that sequencing depth was roughly uniform across donors, and that assumption may not be true. A total of 150 or so TCR beta chains were listed by the study as associated with cytomegalovirus. Broadly in line with IMGT annotations, most TCR beta V segments showed up in productive rearrangements about 87% or about 30% of the time in an earlier analysis of several hundred of the donors. In this cohort, only TCR beta chains were sequenced, and detectable features were limited by the absence of alpha or paired-chain data. It was suggested by the authors that the approach could potentially be generalized to other disease states and immunological phenotypes. HLA typing was unavailable for some donors at each locus, so association tests used only the typed subset. In a later genetic analysis, fewer N-insertions in productive TCRs were reported among donors in an Asian-associated ancestry cluster than the roughly 700-donor mean. Because counts were too low, around 17 rarely observed V segments, including chromosome 9 orphons, were left out of the earlier analysis of 587 of the donors. A later analysis reported that several top co-occurrence clusters appeared linked to parvovirus B19, influenza, CMV and Epstein-Barr virus. A few of the identified cytomegalovirus-associated TCR beta chains were confirmed in vitro to be specific for cytomegalovirus antigens.

The library was built by means of the immunoSEQ multiplex PCR assay. For the multiplex PCR, a mixture combining 60 forward primers for TCR Vbeta segments and 13 reverse primers for TCR Jbeta segments was used. The CDR3 region of rearranged TCR beta genes was amplified from genomic DNA with a multiplex PCR assay. On the Illumina HiSeq System, the amplified TCR beta libraries were sequenced as 87-base-pair reads. For the original study's pipeline: In a later analysis, tens of millions of unique TCR beta chains were counted across the 500 to 850 repertoires, and some 10 million of these chains were shared by at least two donors. Raw reads were error-corrected and collapsed into unique sequences by a nearest-neighbor algorithm in which closely related sequences were merged to remove PCR and sequencing errors. To assign V, D and J gene segments, CDR3 sequences were aligned to IMGT reference sequences. For a sequence to be retained, a match of at least six nucleotides was required to both a V gene segment and a J gene segment. Rearrangements were classified as productive when the CDR3 lacked stop codons and remained in frame with V and J, and all other rearrangements were classified as non-productive. Following IMGT convention, CDR3 was defined as the stretch from the second conserved V-encoded cysteine to the conserved J-encoded phenylalanine. The earlier analysis of about 620 of the donors excluded sequences that lacked an unambiguous match to a single V gene segment. In an earlier analysis of a few hundred of the donors, a V segment was called functional when productive rearrangements were above 56.7%, and segregating when the standard deviation between donors exceeded 5%. A statistical classification framework was built to diagnose cytomegalovirus status from the catalog of TCR beta chain sequences. V and J gene assignment, in a later analysis, came from comparing TCR nucleotide sequences with IMGT/GENE-DB human TR gene sequences. Using the TCRdist pipeline, a later analysis assigned CDR3 sequences along with most-parsimonious VDJ recombination scenarios. In a later analysis, each TCR beta chain was defined by its CDR3 amino acid sequence together with its V-gene family, and reads lacking a unique V-gene family were excluded. As a way to deal with suspected cross-contamination and a sequencing artifact, a later analysis dropped 640 or so nucleotide sequences that were highly shared and had low generation probability. For each public chain, a later analysis derived a clonal expansion index from normalized ranks of inferred template counts within each repertoire. A later analysis computed generation probabilities with a VDJ recombination model fitted to out-of-frame rearrangements, and checked the results against IGoR. A later analysis scored TCR-TCR, TCR-HLA and TCR-CMV co-occurrence with hypergeometric tests, applying a repertoire-size bias correction to TCR pairs. False discovery rates were estimated in a later analysis by permuting HLA or CMV assignments 20 times. In a later analysis, co-occurring TCRs were grouped with DBSCAN, and TCRdist sequence similarity was added when clustering was performed within HLA-allele-positive subsets. Repertoires with fewer than 30,000 or more than 120,000 public chains, plus five repertoires with anomalous nucleotide sharing, were excluded from co-occurrence clustering. TCRdb took this table from immuneACCESS and kept in-frame rearrangements with V and J called. Such tables lack part of the clones; where checked against another copy, unresolved V genes explain under half of the gap, and the rest is unexplained. That table gives V, J and clone size, and the DNA gave D and trimming. For this sample the table gives under 200,000 clones, of which nearly 80% were detected only once. Around 15% of the sample belongs to the ten largest clones.

Details on this clone: No antigen is known for it. No base quality information exists; no much larger clone differs at one position.

In total, roughly 710 healthy bone marrow donors made up the cohort. All cohort members were sampled while nominally healthy, although unrecorded immune exposures were likely present. The donor tested CMV seropositive, placing the donor among the 290 or so seropositive members of the cohort. A peripheral blood sample was provided by each donor, and peripheral blood mononuclear cells were used for TCR beta sequencing. The Qiagen DNeasy Blood Extraction Kit was used to extract genomic DNA from the blood cell samples. The CDR3 has 14 amino acids, counting the end cysteine and phenylalanine. Left in the record is the CDR3 DNA by itself, 42 bases read in frame from the first base. The germline V gene (reference sequence) specifies MNHNY as CDR1 and SVGAGI as CDR2. V and J are truncated by 6 bases and 7 bases respectively, leaving an intervening sequence of 18 bases.

The sequenced sample was PBMCs. This receptor was obtained from a middle-aged man in good health and CMV-seropositive. Here the chain combines TRBV6-6 and TRBJ1-2, with no confidently assigned D gene. The sequenced DNA is TGTGCCAGCAGGTCCGAGGAGGAGAGGCGTGGCTACACCTTC. Its protein is CASRSEEERRGYTF.